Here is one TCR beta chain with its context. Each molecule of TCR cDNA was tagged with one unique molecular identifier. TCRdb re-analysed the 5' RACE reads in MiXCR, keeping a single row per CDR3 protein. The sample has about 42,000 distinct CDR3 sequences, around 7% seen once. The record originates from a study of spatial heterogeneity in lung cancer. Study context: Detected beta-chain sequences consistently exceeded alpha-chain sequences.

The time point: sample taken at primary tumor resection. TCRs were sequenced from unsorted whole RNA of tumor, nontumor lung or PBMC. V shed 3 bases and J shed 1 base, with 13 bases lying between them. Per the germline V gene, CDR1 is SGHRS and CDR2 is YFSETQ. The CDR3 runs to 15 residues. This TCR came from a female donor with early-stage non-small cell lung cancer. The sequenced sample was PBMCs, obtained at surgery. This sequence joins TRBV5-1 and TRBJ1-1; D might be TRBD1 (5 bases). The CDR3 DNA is TGCGCCAGCAGCTACGGAAGGGGCCCGAACACTGAAGCTTTCTTT. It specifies CASSYGRGPNTEAFF. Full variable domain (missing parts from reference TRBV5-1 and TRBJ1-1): KAGVTQTPRYLIKTRGQQVTLSCSPISGHRSVSWYQQTPGQGLQFLFEYFSETQRNKGNFPGRFSGRQFSNSRSEMNVSTLELGDSALYLCASSYGRGPNTEAFFGQGTRLTVV.